This is a list of T cell receptor beta chains from one sample in a study of shared clonotypes between healthy human individuals. Sequencing was performed with immunoSEQ multiplex PCR; in TCRdb, only in-frame clones are kept and a portion is missing. The data show a few million clones, 80% to 95% seen once. Material: naive CD4+ T cells from PBMCs. Receptors originate from a young man in good health. Some clones in this sample may be carry-over from other donors' samples. CDR3s include the opening cysteine and the closing phenylalanine or tryptophan. A D gene is named only where the DNA matches it firmly. Clone sizes are given selectively: once, few, many, or a class where the clone is expanded.

TRBV18	TRBJ2-7	-	TRBD1	CASSQTGGQGYEQYF	TGTGCCAGCTCCCAAACTGGTGGACAGGGCTACGAGCAGTACTTC
TRBV28	TRBJ2-2	-	TRBD1	CASSLGQGAGELFF	TGTGCCAGCAGTCTGGGACAGGGGGCCGGGGAGCTGTTTTTT
TRBV27	TRBJ2-2	-	TRBD1	CASSTRQGGTGELFF	TGTGCCAGCAGTACCCGACAGGGCGGGACCGGGGAGCTGTTTTTT
TRBV18	TRBJ2-3	-	TRBD2	CASSPQGLPGTDTQYF	TGTGCCAGTTCCCCCCAGGGACTACCAGGCACAGATACGCAGTATTTT
TRBV28	TRBJ2-3	-	TRBD1	CASSFQGVRDTQYF	TGTGCCAGCAGTTTCCAGGGGGTAAGAGATACGCAGTATTTT
TRBV30	TRBJ1-5	-	-	CAWSVRSIPPRRGNQPQHF	TGTGCCTGGAGTGTACGATCTATTCCCCCCCGGAGGGGCAATCAGCCCCAGCATTTT
TRBV30	TRBJ1-3	-	-	CALIGGRARNTIYF	TGTGCCCTAATCGGGGGCAGGGCGCGGAACACCATATATTTT
TRBV4-1	TRBJ1-5	-	-	CASSRPDSLGNQPQHF	TGCGCCAGCAGCCGACCGGACTCTCTTGGGAATCAGCCCCAGCATTTT
TRBV6-1	TRBJ2-3	-	TRBD2	CASSEREGLSPPYTQYF	TGTGCCAGCAGTGAGCGGGAGGGCCTTTCTCCCCCCTATACGCAGTATTTT
TRBV28	TRBJ1-5	once	-	CASSIPSGAFRQPQHF	TGTGCCAGCAGCATCCCCTCGGGGGCCTTCAGACAGCCCCAGCATTTT
TRBV18	TRBJ2-3	-	-	CASSPKRPAPTDTQYF	TGTGCCAGCTCACCAAAGAGGCCTGCCCCCACAGATACGCAGTATTTT
TRBV5-1	TRBJ1-4	-	-	CASSPSNEKLFF	TGCGCCAGCAGCCCAAGTAATGAAAAACTGTTTTTT
TRBV7-2	TRBJ2-6	-	-	CASSLGRSGANVLTF	TGTGCCAGCAGCTTAGGACGCTCTGGGGCCAACGTCCTGACTTTC
TRBV20-1	TRBJ1-2	-	-	CSAIDSGYTF	TGCAGTGCGATTGACAGCGGCTACACCTTC